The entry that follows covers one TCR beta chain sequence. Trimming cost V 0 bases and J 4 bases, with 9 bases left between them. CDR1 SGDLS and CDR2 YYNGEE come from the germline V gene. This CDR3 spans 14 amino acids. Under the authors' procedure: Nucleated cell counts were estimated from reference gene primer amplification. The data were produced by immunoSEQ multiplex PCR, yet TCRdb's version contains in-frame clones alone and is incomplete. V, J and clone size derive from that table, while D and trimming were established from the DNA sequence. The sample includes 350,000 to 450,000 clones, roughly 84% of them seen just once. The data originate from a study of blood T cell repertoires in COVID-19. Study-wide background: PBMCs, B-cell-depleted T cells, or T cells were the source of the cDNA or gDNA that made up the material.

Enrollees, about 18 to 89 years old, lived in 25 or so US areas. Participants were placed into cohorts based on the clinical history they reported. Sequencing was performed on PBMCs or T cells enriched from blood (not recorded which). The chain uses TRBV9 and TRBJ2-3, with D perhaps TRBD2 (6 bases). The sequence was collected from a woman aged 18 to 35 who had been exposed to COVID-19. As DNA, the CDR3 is TGTGCCAGCAGCGTAGACCCGGGGGCAGATACGCAGTATTTT. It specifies CASSVDPGADTQYF.